A single sample gave rise to the 26 T cell receptor beta chains below, sequenced in a study of CD8 T cells in ankylosing spondylitis. Study-wide results and limits: In ankylosing spondylitis blood, a motif of several highly homologous TCR beta variants appeared characteristic.

Their cognate antigens are unknown. One entry per CDR3 protein, called by TCRdb with MiXCR from the 5' RACE reads. The table includes about 400,000 distinct CDR3 sequences, approximately 20% detected once. The specimen sequenced was blood, either unsorted or a sorted T cell fraction (not recorded which). These TCRs come from a male donor with ankylosing spondylitis.

V usage is TRBV6-2 or TRBV6-3 and J usage is TRBJ2-2, with 8 bases identical to TRBD1. Trimming cost V 6 bases and J 11 bases; bases outside gene matches: 5. The germline V gene has CDR1 MNHEY and CDR2 SVGEGT. This CDR3 comprises 12 residues. As DNA, the CDR3 is TGTGCCAGCAGGATTTCAGGGGGCGAGCTGTTTTTT. Residues: CASRISGGELFF.

V and J are TRBV20-1 and TRBJ2-1, with TRBD2 matching 11 bases. Germline lookup yields CDR1 DFQATT and CDR2 SNEGSKA (reference sequence). The length of the CDR3 is 15 residues. V was pared by 1 base and J by 10 bases, with 9 bases of the junction left unmatched. DNA for the CDR3: TGCAGTGCTAGAGGGGCCCTAGCGGGAGGATCCGAGCAGTTCTTC. This encodes CSARGALAGGSEQFF.

This CDR3 is CASSLFWDRVEVKNIQYF. CDR3 in DNA: TGTGCCAGCAGCTTGTTTTGGGACAGGGTCGAGGTCAAAAACATTCAGTACTTC. The chain joins TRBV5-5 to TRBJ2-4; TRBD1 matches at 9 bases. Germline V gene sequence: CDR1 SGHKS, CDR2 YYEKEE (reference sequence). The CDR3 extends over 18 amino acids. The junction had 11 bases not matched to a gene; V was cut back by 1 base and J by 3 bases.

The chain joins TRBV10-3 to TRBJ1-2; D is undetermined. The germline V gene encodes CDR1 ENHRY and CDR2 SYGVKD. V lost 4 bases, J lost 7 bases, and 10 bases lay in between. CDR3 length equals 12 residues. CDR3 loop: CAISAHLVGYTF. The DNA for the CDR3 is TGTGCCATCAGTGCCCATTTGGTTGGCTACACCTTC.

The V gene is TRBV7-8, the J gene TRBJ2-6; D remains unclear. Germline CDR1 and CDR2: SGHVS and FQNEAQ. V lost 4 bases and J lost 3, with 13 bases in between. The CDR3 extends over 16 amino acids. The CDR3 region is CASSSVPGNGANVLTF. Written as DNA, the CDR3 is TGTGCCAGCAGCTCCGTCCCTGGGAATGGGGCCAACGTCCTGACTTTC.

J is TRBJ2-7 and V is TRBV7-8; 9 bases are a match to TRBD2. With V trimmed by 5 bases and J by 4 bases, 6 bases remained unmatched. Germline V gene data show CDR1 as SGHVS and CDR2 as FQNEAQ. The CDR3 is 14 residues long. The CDR3 sequence is CASSVSGRVYEQYF. In DNA, the CDR3 is TGTGCCAGCAGCGTTAGCGGGAGAGTATACGAGCAGTACTTC.

Only a few counts were recorded for this clonotype. The genes are TRBV28 and TRBJ2-1, with 8 bases lining up with TRBD2. The CDR3 extends over 15 amino acids. The V segment lost 2 bases and the J segment 4 bases; nucleotides outside the gene matches: 4. Per germline, CDR1 MDHEN and CDR2 SYDVKM. The CDR3 is CASSLRIAGYNEQFF. CDR3 nucleotide sequence: TGTGCCAGCAGTTTAAGGATAGCGGGATACAATGAGCAGTTCTTC.

This clonotype was counted only a few times. V usage is TRBV18 and J usage is TRBJ2-3; D remains unclear. Germline-derived CDR1 and CDR2 are KGHSH and LQKENI. V lost 3 bases and J 3 bases, leaving 13 bases between the germline ends. This CDR3 region has 15 residues. Here the CDR3 DNA reads TGTGCCAGCTCACCGCGGCTCGTGGGGACAGATACGCAGTATTTT. Translated, it gives CASSPRLVGTDTQYF.

The CDR3 loop is CSARVGGVSSYEQYF. The CDR3 DNA sequence: TGCAGTGCTAGAGTTGGAGGGGTTAGCTCCTACGAGCAGTACTTC. The chain combines TRBV20-1 with TRBJ2-7; D possibly corresponds to TRBD2 (6 bases). Germline-derived CDR1 and CDR2 are DFQATT and SNEGSKA (reference sequence). This CDR3 is 15 amino acids long. Between the trimmed V and J ends, which lost 1 base and 0 bases, there was a span of 13 bases.

V is TRBV9 and J is TRBJ2-1; D unclear. V was clipped by 0 bases and J by 0 bases, with 10 bases between them. CDR1 is SGDLS and CDR2 is YYNGEE in the germline V gene. This CDR3 region has 16 residues. CDR3 nucleotides: TGTGCCAGCAGCGTAGGGAATAGGGTCTCCTACAATGAGCAGTTCTTC. It encodes CASSVGNRVSYNEQFF.

There are many counts of this clonotype. The gene calls are TRBV29-1 and TRBJ2-4; D gene ambiguous. CDR3 size: 14 residues. The V end was cut by 5 bases, the J end by 2 bases, with 13 bases between. Germline CDR1 reads SQVTM; CDR2 reads ANQGSEA. The CDR3: CSVLTDLPKNIQYF. The CDR3 nucleotides read TGCAGCGTTCTTACGGATCTACCCAAAAACATTCAGTACTTC. Complete variable domain (other parts from reference TRBV29-1 and TRBJ2-4): SAVISQKPSRDICQRGTSLTIQCQVDSQVTMMFWYRQQPGQSLTLIATANQGSEATYESGFVIDKFPISRPNLTFSTLTVSNMSPEDSSIYLCSVLTDLPKNIQYFGAGTRLSVL.

This clonotype has ten or more counts. The V gene is TRBV29-1, the J gene TRBJ1-2, with D perhaps TRBD1 (5 bases). Deletions cut 3 bases from V and 6 bases from J, with 11 bases between. The CDR3 runs 12 residues. Germline loops: CDR1 SQVTM, CDR2 ANQGSEA. The CDR3 DNA sequence: TGCAGCGTTGATCGGCAGGGTGATGGCTACACCTTC. This codes for CSVDRQGDGYTF.

A single count supports this clonotype. V and J are TRBV20-1 and TRBJ2-1; D is possibly TRBD1 (5 bases). The CDR3 covers 14 residues. Looked up from germline, CDR1 is DFQATT and CDR2 is SNEGSKA (reference sequence). Trimming stripped 6 bases from V and 1 base from J, with 13 bases between. The CDR3 nucleotides are TGCAGTGCGGGGCTTCTCCTATCCTACAATGAGCAGTTCTTC. Amino acid sequence: CSAGLLLSYNEQFF.

This chain links TRBV28 with TRBJ2-2; D gene uncertain. Germline CDR1 and CDR2: MDHEN and SYDVKM. This CDR3 is 15 amino acids long. V lost 8 bases, J lost 0 bases, and 13 bases lay in between. The CDR3 here is CASRHGDTNTGELFF. CDR3 sequence (DNA): TGTGCCAGCCGTCACGGCGATACGAACACCGGGGAGCTGTTTTTT.

This clonotype was recorded at least ten times. The chain recombines TRBV5-1 with TRBJ2-1; 9 nucleotides align to TRBD2. Germline values: CDR1 SGHRS, CDR2 YFSETQ. CDR3 length equals 13 residues. The trim removed 2 bases at V and 9 bases at J, leaving 3 bases unmatched. DNA for the CDR3: TGCGCCAGCAGCTTTAGCGGGAGCCGTGAGCAGTTCTTC. This codes for CASSFSGSREQFF.

This clonotype was found a few times. The V call is TRBV19, the J call TRBJ2-1, with 9 nucleotides matching TRBD1. Losses at the gene ends were 5 bases for V and 3 bases for J; bases not matched to a gene: 8. The CDR3 is 16 residues long. The germline CDR1 and CDR2 sequences are LNHDA and SQIVND (reference sequence). For the CDR3, the DNA is TGTGCCAGTAGTGAGGTGTGGGGACAGGGCTACAATGAGCAGTTCTTC. Protein: CASSEVWGQGYNEQFF.

In its sample, this clonotype was seen a few times. This rearrangement joins TRBV20-1 to TRBJ2-7; 9 bases align to TRBD2. V shed 3 bases, J shed 4 bases, and the junction held 7 bases outside the gene matches. The length of the CDR3 is 14 residues. Germline lookup yields CDR1 DFQATT and CDR2 SNEGSKA (reference sequence). The CDR3 is CSARPSGISYEQYF. The CDR3, as DNA: TGCAGTGCTAGGCCTAGCGGGATTTCGTACGAGCAGTACTTC.

The chain recombines TRBV6-2 or TRBV6-3 with TRBJ2-1; D is possibly TRBD2 (7 bases). Trimming cost V 7 bases and J 5 bases, with 21 bases left between them. The CDR3 length is 16 residues. In germline, CDR1 is MNHEY, CDR2 SVGEGT. As DNA, the CDR3 is TGTGCCAGCAATACCGGGGGGCTAGCGACCGACAATGAGCAGTTCTTC. Residues: CASNTGGLATDNEQFF.

The chain couples TRBV6-1 to TRBJ2-1; TRBD2 aligns across 8 bases. V trimming: 6 bases; J trimming: 6 bases; junction bases outside the gene matches: 10. Germline assignment: CDR1 MNHNS and CDR2 SASEGT. This CDR3 is built from 15 residues. CDR3 DNA: TGTGCCAGCAGCTCGACCGGGAGGGATCTCAATGAGCAGTTCTTC. Protein product: CASSSTGRDLNEQFF.

This clonotype was picked up a small number of times. The rearrangement joins TRBV18 to TRBJ2-7; 7 nucleotides line up with TRBD1. CDR3 size: 14 residues. The J segment lost 3 bases and the V segment lost 4 bases, leaving 6 bases of the junction unmatched. CDR1 is KGHSH, CDR2 LQKENI, per germline. The CDR3 nucleotides read TGTGCCAGCTCACGCCAGACAGGGAGCTACGAGCAGTACTTC. This encodes CASSRQTGSYEQYF.

This clonotype occurred a few times. The CDR3 bases are TGTGCCAGCTCACCGTTACTCACCGGGGAGCTGTTTTTT. This codes for CASSPLLTGELFF. The J gene is TRBJ2-2, the V gene TRBV18; D is ambiguous. In germline, CDR1 is KGHSH, CDR2 LQKENI. This CDR3 region has 13 residues. V lost 3 bases, J lost 4 bases, and 6 bases lay in between. The complete variable domain, with remaining parts taken from reference TRBV18 and TRBJ2-2, reads NAGVMQNPRHLVRRRGQEARLRCSPMKGHSHVYWYRQLPEEGLKFMVYLQKENIIDESGMPKERFSAEFPKEGPSILRIQQVVRGDSAAYFCASSPLLTGELFFGEGSRLTVL.

The rearrangement links TRBV4-2 to TRBJ1-5; tentative D call: TRBD1 (6 bases). Per germline, CDR1 LGHNA and CDR2 YNFKEQ. Trimming stripped 1 base from V and 6 bases from J, with 16 bases between. The CDR3 is 16 residues long. The CDR3 DNA reads TGTGCCAGCAGCCAAGTCCAACAGGGAAGATTTCAGCCCCAGCATTTT. Its protein is CASSQVQQGRFQPQHF.

The gene calls are TRBV11-1 and TRBJ2-1, with 10 bases lining up with TRBD2. The V and J ends lost 3 bases and 0 bases, in that order; junction bases with no gene match: 8. This CDR3 has 18 residues. Per germline, CDR1 SGHAT and CDR2 FQDESV (reference sequence). The CDR3 here is CASSFGSSGGSSYNEQFF. As DNA, the CDR3 is TGTGCCAGCAGCTTCGGTTCTAGCGGGGGAAGCTCCTACAATGAGCAGTTCTTC.

The chain joins TRBV21-1 to TRBJ2-7; TRBD1 was called by the table and not checked on the DNA. TRBV21-1 is termed a pseudogene. The CDR3 runs 13 residues. The CDR3 DNA follows: TGTGCCAGCAGCGACTCAGGGGGTTACGAGCAGTACTTC. Its protein is CASSDSGGYEQYF.

The chain combines TRBV5-1 with TRBJ2-3; TRBD1 is a possible D gene (6 bases). The CDR3 contains 15 residues. V shed 7 bases and J shed 3 bases, with 18 bases lying between them. CDR1 and CDR2 (germline): SGHRS, YFSETQ. CDR3 in amino acids: CASYYGTGRTDTQYF. The CDR3 bases are TGCGCCAGCTACTACGGCACAGGGAGAACAGATACGCAGTATTTT.

This clonotype was detected only a few times. This chain connects TRBV14 to TRBJ2-1; D remains unclear. Germline-derived CDR1 and CDR2 are SGHDN and FVKESK. The CDR3 totals 15 residues. V was pared by 0 bases and J by 4 bases, with 10 bases between. CDR3 residues: CASSQDLERYNEQFF. The DNA of the CDR3 is TGTGCCAGCAGCCAAGACCTAGAGAGATACAATGAGCAGTTCTTC.